These 27 T cell receptor beta chains were all obtained from the same sample, sequenced in a study of T-cell memory formation after mild COVID-19 (dated by TCRdb to the early 2020s). Library preparation employed 5' RACE. Sequencing was carried out with an Illumina NovaSeq 6000. Through fastp at Q25 and MiXCR, TCRdb rebuilt clones from the public reads, retaining in-frame beta chains. Duplicate CDR3 protein sequences are folded into a single record with the most common DNA and genes. Counted in this sample were about 150,000 distinct CDR3 sequences; approximately 13% of them appeared once. The ten largest clones take up about 3.6% of the sample. The specimen was PBMCs or a T cell subset sorted from them (not recorded which). The receptors come from a man between 18 and 29 years old who had mild COVID-19 (a few samples of this study predate the infection). The sample titles of this study are shuffled in the database, so cell type and time point are left out; the donor was told from shared clones.

The gene calls are TRBV6-5 and TRBJ2-3; the D is unclear. Trimming removed 0 bases at V and 7 bases at J, with 14 bases between. CDR3 length equals 15 residues. Germline assignment: CDR1 MNHEY and CDR2 SVGAGI. CDR3 DNA: TGTGCCAGCAGTTACTCCAATAAGTGGGGTCATACGCAGTATTTT. It is translated as CASSYSNKWGHTQYF.

CDR3 nucleotides: TGTGCCAGCAGCCACACCGGGACAGGGGGGTACAATGAGCAGTTCTTC. Encoded protein: CASSHTGTGGYNEQFF. The V call is TRBV7-2, the J call TRBJ2-1, with 11 bases fitting TRBD1. With 5 bases clipped from V and 4 bases from J, the junction kept 7 bases outside the gene matches. The CDR3 has 16 amino acids. CDR1 is SGHTA and CDR2 is FQGNSA in the germline V gene.

The table lists this clonotype with a few counts. The V and J genes are TRBV24-1 and TRBJ1-5; D perhaps matches TRBD1 (6 bases). This CDR3 is 14 amino acids long. Per the germline V gene, CDR1 is KGHDR and CDR2 is SFDVKD. V lost 4 bases to trimming and J lost 8 bases, with 14 bases between them. The CDR3 loop is CATSEPNTGKPQHF. CDR3 sequence (DNA): TGTGCCACCAGTGAACCAAATACAGGGAAGCCCCAGCATTTT.

This clonotype was observed a few times. V and J are TRBV7-8 and TRBJ2-2; no definite D call. V lost 1 base and J 0 bases, leaving 12 bases between the germline ends. The CDR3 length is 17 residues. Germline CDR1 and CDR2: SGHVS and FQNEAQ. The CDR3 DNA follows: TGTGCCAGCAGCTTAGGGGTTGGGCAGCCGAACACCGGGGAGCTGTTTTTT. Residues: CASSLGVGQPNTGELFF.

The CDR3 spells CASSLARSGRAFF. CDR3 bases: TGTGCCAGCAGCTTAGCCCGGTCGGGAAGAGCTTTCTTT. The chain couples TRBV7-8 to TRBJ1-1; unclear D gene. The V end lost 0 bases, the J end lost 10 bases, and 12 bases lay between the germline ends. The germline V gene has CDR1 SGHVS and CDR2 FQNEAQ. The CDR3 is 13 amino acids.

Many counts were recorded for this clonotype. The chain recombines TRBV7-9 with TRBJ2-4; D is perhaps TRBD1 or TRBD2 (6 bases each). The germline gives CDR1 SEHNR, CDR2 FQNEAQ (reference sequence). V was cut by 2 bases and J by 5 bases, with 10 bases left in between. This CDR3 has 14 amino acids. CDR3 DNA: TGTGCCAGCAGCTTACGGGGGCCCCAAAACATTCAGTACTTC. Its protein product is CASSLRGPQNIQYF.

This clonotype was recorded many times. The chain employs TRBV4-1 and TRBJ2-3; 9 positions agree with TRBD2. Germline CDR1 reads MGHRA; CDR2 reads YSYEKL. Trimming took 0 bases from V and 0 from J; bases not matched to a gene: 4. CDR3 length equals 17 residues. The CDR3 protein is CASSQDLAGESTDTQYF. As DNA, the CDR3 is TGCGCCAGCAGCCAAGATTTAGCGGGGGAAAGCACAGATACGCAGTATTTT.

The chain carries TRBV15 and TRBJ2-3; no firm D call. CDR3 size: 15 residues. V lost 5 bases and J lost 4, with 16 bases in between. CDR1 and CDR2 (germline): LNHNV, YYDKDF (reference sequence). The CDR3 nucleotides are TGTGCCACCAGCCCCCTAGTGTTAGCTCCAGATACGCAGTATTTT. Amino acids: CATSPLVLAPDTQYF.

V is TRBV6-2 or TRBV6-3 and J is TRBJ2-3, with 9 nucleotides matching TRBD1. Germline values: CDR1 MNHEY, CDR2 SVGEGT. This CDR3 is 15 amino acids long. The V gene end was trimmed by 6 bases and the J gene end by 5 bases; junction bases not matched to a gene: 9. The DNA for the CDR3 is TGTGCCAGCAGGCCTGGGACAGGGCGGGGAGATACGCAGTATTTT. It specifies CASRPGTGRGDTQYF.

The sample holds many counts of this clonotype. The genes are TRBV5-1 and TRBJ1-2, with D maybe TRBD1 (6 bases). This CDR3 is built from 15 residues. Germline V gene sequence: CDR1 SGHRS, CDR2 YFSETQ. Trimming left V 4 bases short and J 2 bases short, with 15 bases between. CDR3 region: CASSQTTTGNYGYTF. The CDR3 coding sequence is TGCGCCAGCAGCCAAACCACTACAGGGAACTATGGCTACACCTTC.

This clonotype was seen a few times. The rearrangement joins TRBV6-6 to TRBJ2-5; 7 nucleotides align to TRBD1. The V segment lost 5 bases and the J segment 4 bases; nucleotides outside the gene matches: 10. Per the germline V gene, CDR1 is MNHNY and CDR2 is SVGAGI (reference sequence). This CDR3 contains 15 residues. This chain's CDR3 is CASSQRTGPGETQYF. CDR3 sequence (DNA): TGTGCCAGCAGTCAACGGACAGGTCCCGGAGAGACCCAGTACTTC.

This sequence joins TRBV20-1 and TRBJ1-5; D not certain. CDR3 length equals 12 residues. V was pared by 5 bases and J by 9 bases, with 14 bases between. Germline CDR1 and CDR2: DFQATT and SNEGSKA (reference sequence). The CDR3 sequence: CSASPPLGPQHF. CDR3 in DNA: TGCAGTGCTTCCCCGCCTCTCGGGCCCCAGCATTTT.

This clonotype was found a few times. The chain carries TRBV15 and TRBJ2-5, with D perhaps TRBD2 (7 bases). From germline, CDR1 is LNHNV and CDR2 YYDKDF (reference sequence). The CDR3 is 17 amino acids. Trimming shortened V by 4 bases and J by 5 bases, and 23 bases separated the two germline ends. The CDR3 nucleotides read TGTGCCACCAGCACCCGAGGGGGGGCCAATTTCGAGGAGACCCAGTACTTC. It is translated as CATSTRGGANFEETQYF.

This clonotype has just a few counts. The V gene is TRBV4-3, the J gene TRBJ2-4; TRBD1 is a possible D gene (6 bases). Germline V gene sequence: CDR1 LGHNA, CDR2 YSLEER. Trimming shortened V by 0 bases and J by 0 bases, and 6 bases separated the two germline ends. The CDR3 sequence is 15 residues long. The CDR3 DNA sequence: TGCGCCAGCAGCCAAGAAGGGGGAGCCAAAAACATTCAGTACTTC. It translates to CASSQEGGAKNIQYF.

This clonotype showed up just a few times. The CDR3 region is CSAPGQGVYEQYV. The CDR3 bases are TGCAGTGCCCCGGGACAGGGTGTCTACGAGCAGTACGTC. The chain carries TRBV20-1 and TRBJ2-7; 9 nucleotides line up with TRBD1. CDR3 length equals 13 residues. Germline CDR1 is DFQATT and CDR2 is SNEGSKA (reference sequence). Unmatched junction bases numbered 6, after V lost 6 bases and J lost 3 bases.

This clonotype was found many times. The chain recombines TRBV6-6 with TRBJ1-1; perhaps TRBD1 as D (5 bases). V was cut by 5 bases and J by 0 bases, with 10 bases left in between. This CDR3 comprises 14 residues. Germline V lookup: CDR1 MNHNY, CDR2 SVGAGI (reference sequence). The CDR3 sequence is CASSTGTLNTEAFF. In DNA form, the CDR3 reads TGTGCCAGCAGTACCGGGACGCTGAACACTGAAGCTTTCTTT.

The chain joins TRBV4-1 to TRBJ1-3, with no clear D. The ends were cut back, 0 bases at V and 1 base at J, with 7 bases in the middle. Germline V gene sequence: CDR1 MGHRA, CDR2 YSYEKL. The CDR3 sequence is 15 residues long. Here the CDR3 DNA reads TGCGCCAGCAGCCAAGATGTAGCTTCTGGAAACACCATATATTTT. This codes for CASSQDVASGNTIYF.

This clonotype turned up a few times. The CDR3: CATSDNPGTSGTDTQYF. CDR3 nucleotides: TGTGCCACCAGTGATAATCCCGGGACTAGCGGGACAGATACGCAGTATTTT. The chain links TRBV24-1 to TRBJ2-3; TRBD2 aligns across 12 bases. The length of the CDR3 is 17 residues. The V and J ends lost 3 bases and 3 bases, in that order; junction bases with no gene match: 6. In germline, CDR1 is KGHDR, CDR2 SFDVKD.

This clonotype was counted at least ten times. The chain is built from TRBV5-1 and TRBJ1-6, with 9 positions matching TRBD1. The V gene end was trimmed by 3 bases and the J gene end by 6 bases; junction bases not matched to a gene: 1. The V gene's germline CDR1 is SGHRS and CDR2 YFSETQ. The CDR3 is 14 amino acids. CDR3 protein: CASSSGQGNSPLHF. The CDR3 DNA sequence: TGCGCCAGCAGCTCGGGACAGGGTAATTCACCCCTCCACTTT.

This clonotype has only a few counts. The genes are TRBV29-1 and TRBJ2-7; TRBD2 matches 7 bases. Germline V gives CDR1 SQVTM, CDR2 ANQGSEA. The CDR3 runs 13 residues. J gave up 2 bases and V 6 bases, and 7 bases lay outside the gene matches. The CDR3 DNA sequence: TGCAGCGTAGCGGGACGAGTCACCTACGAGCAGTACTTC. Protein product: CSVAGRVTYEQYF.

This clonotype was seen more than once but under ten times. CDR3 DNA: TGCGCCAGCAGCCGGGCGATGTCGGGACAGACGACACCCTACGAGCAGTACGTC. Its translation is CASSRAMSGQTTPYEQYV. This chain joins TRBV4-3 and TRBJ2-7; 7 nucleotides match TRBD1. The germline V gene encodes CDR1 LGHNA and CDR2 YSLEER. Trimming took 4 bases from V and 2 from J; bases not matched to a gene: 17. The CDR3 extends over 18 amino acids.

The table lists this clonotype with a few counts. This chain connects TRBV30 to TRBJ2-7; 8 nucleotides match TRBD2. V lost 2 bases and J lost 4; bases outside the gene matches: 7. The germline V gene has CDR1 GTSNPN and CDR2 SVGIG (reference sequence). This CDR3 is built from 14 residues. Written as DNA, the CDR3 is TGTGCCTGGAGTCGGAGCGGGGGCCCGTACGAGCAGTACTTC. It is translated as CAWSRSGGPYEQYF.

The V call is TRBV4-3, the J call TRBJ2-1; TRBD2 matches at 8 bases. V shed 3 bases and J 5 bases; nucleotides not matched to a gene: 3. This CDR3 spans 14 amino acids. CDR1 and CDR2 from the germline V gene are LGHNA and YSLEER. The CDR3 nucleotides read TGCGCCAGCAGCCACCGAGCGGGGGACAATGAGCAGTTCTTC. Amino acids: CASSHRAGDNEQFF.

This clonotype has only a few counts. V gene TRBV29-1 combines with J gene TRBJ1-1; D perhaps matches TRBD1 (6 bases). Between the trimmed V and J ends, which lost 1 base and 5 bases, there was a span of 14 bases. The CDR3 consists of 14 residues. Germline V gives CDR1 SQVTM, CDR2 ANQGSEA. The CDR3 spells CSVEVTGQGTEAFF. The CDR3 bases are TGCAGCGTTGAAGTAACGGGGCAGGGGACTGAAGCTTTCTTT. Supplemented by reference TRBV29-1 and TRBJ1-1, the full variable domain reads SAVISQKPSRDICQRGTSLTIQCQVDSQVTMMFWYRQQPGQSLTLIATANQGSEATYESGFVIDKFPISRPNLTFSTLTVSNMSPEDSSIYLCSVEVTGQGTEAFFGQGTRLTVV.

The J gene is TRBJ2-4, the V gene TRBV7-6; tentatively, D is TRBD1 (5 bases). The CDR3 spans 15 residues. Per germline, CDR1 SGHVS and CDR2 FNYEAQ. V was cut by 5 bases and J by 3 bases, with 14 bases left in between. CDR3 DNA: TGTGCCAGCAGCCCCCTGGAAGGGGTCAAAAACATTCAGTACTTC. Protein sequence: CASSPLEGVKNIQYF.

A few counts support this clonotype. DNA for the CDR3: TGCGCCAGCAGCTTGGCCCCGGGGTATGAGCAGTACGTC. Residues: CASSLAPGYEQYV. The chain links TRBV5-1 to TRBJ2-7; TRBD2 might be the D (5 bases). Germline V gives CDR1 SGHRS, CDR2 YFSETQ. The ends were cut back, 0 bases at V and 7 bases at J, with 11 bases in the middle. CDR3 length equals 13 residues.

Notes on this clonotype: At one of its ends the junction is not consistent with the germline gene, which may arise from a read error. J is TRBJ1-5 and V is TRBV19; D remains unclear. The CDR3 is made up of 15 amino acids. Germline V gene lookup returns CDR1 LNHDA and CDR2 SQIVND (reference sequence). The CDR3 bases are TGTGCCAGTAGTATGAAGCGTCGGAGCAATCAGCCACAGCATTTT. Its translation: CASSMKRRSNQPQHF.